A single sample gave rise to the 15 T cell receptor beta chains below, sequenced in a study of cytomegalovirus exposure and HLA in healthy donors (dated by TCRdb to about 2017). The receptor library was made with the immunoSEQ multiplex PCR assay. The multiplex PCR relied on a mix of 60 forward primers for TCR Vbeta segments and 13 reverse primers for TCR Jbeta segments. TCRdb re-hosts the immuneACCESS table, in-frame sequences only. Its copies lack some clones; in the studies checked, an unresolved V gene accounts for under half of them, and the cause for the rest is not known. For this sample the table gives about 120,000 clones, of which about 86% were detected only once. About 2% of the sample is in the top ten clones. Sequencing used PBMCs. These receptors were taken from a woman aged 40 to 50 in good health and CMV-seronegative.

This rearrangement joins TRBV7-3 to TRBJ2-3; TRBD2 might be the D (5 bases). V lost 4 bases and J 5 bases, leaving 10 bases between the germline ends. This CDR3 spans 13 amino acids. The germline gives CDR1 SGHTA, CDR2 FQGTGA. In DNA, the CDR3 is TGTGCCAGCAGCTCAAAACGGGGAGATACGCAGTATTTT. Translation: CASSSKRGDTQYF.

The chain couples TRBV9 to TRBJ1-2; 9 nucleotides line up with TRBD1. Germline CDR1 is SGDLS and CDR2 is YYNGEE. V lost 3 bases and J lost 3; bases outside the gene matches: 6. The CDR3 length is 15 residues. In nucleotides, the CDR3 is TGTGCCAGCAGCGGTGCGACAGGGGGATACTATGGCTACACCTTC. It codes for CASSGATGGYYGYTF.

The V gene is TRBV6-1, the J gene TRBJ1-5; possible D gene TRBD1, 5 bases. In germline, CDR1 is MNHNS, CDR2 SASEGT. There are 13 residues in the CDR3. V lost 7 bases and J lost 4, with 11 bases in between. The CDR3 loop is CASNDRGNQPQHF. The CDR3 DNA follows: TGTGCCAGCAACGACCGGGGGAATCAGCCCCAGCATTTT.

The J gene is TRBJ2-3, the V gene TRBV6-4; 7 positions match TRBD2. Germline-derived CDR1 and CDR2 are MRHNA and SNTAGT. V was pared by 0 bases and J by 0 bases, with 3 bases of the junction left unmatched. The CDR3 consists of 16 residues. The CDR3 spells CASSDSREFSTDTQYF. The CDR3 nucleotides read TGTGCCAGCAGTGACTCGCGGGAGTTTAGCACAGATACGCAGTATTTT.

V is TRBV10-1 and J is TRBJ2-3; 11 positions agree with TRBD2. The length of the CDR3 is 20 residues. Trimming cost V 8 bases and J 2 bases; bases outside gene matches: 21. Germline CDR1 is WNHNN and CDR2 is SYGVQD (reference sequence). The CDR3 bases are TGCGCCAGCGAGTCCCCGACTAGCGGGACTCGACAGAGGCCCACAGATACGCAGTATTTT. Its translation: CASESPTSGTRQRPTDTQYF.

The rearrangement joins TRBV7-9 to TRBJ2-1; no clear D. The CDR3 is made up of 13 amino acids. V dropped 7 bases and J dropped 4 bases, with 11 bases sitting between them. CDR1 SEHNR and CDR2 FQNEAQ come from the germline V gene (reference sequence). The CDR3 protein is CASTAVSYNEQFF. CDR3 nucleotides: TGTGCCAGCACCGCGGTGTCTTACAATGAGCAGTTCTTC.

With respect to this clone: A read error may produce the germline difference seen at one junction end. V and J are TRBV27 and TRBJ2-2, with 7 bases aligning to TRBD2. The length of the CDR3 is 14 residues. Germline loops: CDR1 MNHEY, CDR2 SMNVEV (reference sequence). DNA for the CDR3: TGTGTCAGCAGTTTCTGGGGGGGGGCCGGGGAGCTGTTTTTT. Encoded protein: CVSSFWGGAGELFF.

This clone showed up just once. J is TRBJ2-1 and V is TRBV6-4; 11 bases fit TRBD1. The V gene's germline CDR1 is MRHNA and CDR2 SNTAGT. The CDR3 loop spans 15 amino acids. Unmatched junction bases numbered 6, after V lost 5 bases and J lost 6 bases. CDR3 coding DNA: TGTGCCAGCAGTTCCGGACAGGGGGCAATCAATGAGCAGTTCTTC. It translates to CASSSGQGAINEQFF.

The rearrangement joins TRBV18 to TRBJ1-5; D might be TRBD1 (5 bases). The CDR3 is 14 residues long. Germline assignment: CDR1 KGHSH and CDR2 LQKENI. V lost 3 bases and J lost 4, with 10 bases in between. CDR3 protein: CASSPKQENQPQHF. In nucleotides, the CDR3 is TGTGCCAGCTCACCTAAACAGGAAAATCAGCCCCAGCATTTT.

The rearrangement joins TRBV5-1 to TRBJ2-1; TRBD1 is a possible D gene (6 bases). The CDR3 runs 14 residues. The V and J ends lost 4 bases and 3 bases respectively, with 11 bases between them. Per germline, CDR1 SGHRS and CDR2 YFSETQ. The CDR3 DNA reads TGCGCCAGCAGCCCCGGACAGAACTACAATGAGCAGTTCTTC. Protein product: CASSPGQNYNEQFF.

J is TRBJ2-1 and V is TRBV30, with 12 nucleotides matching TRBD2. Trimming at V came to 3 bases and at J to 9 bases, leaving 15 bases not matched to a gene. Germline V gives CDR1 GTSNPN, CDR2 SVGIG (reference sequence). The CDR3 covers 17 residues. CDR3 in amino acids: CAWSHRGGLAGIGEQFF. The CDR3 DNA reads TGTGCCTGGAGCCACCGGGGGGGACTAGCGGGCATCGGTGAGCAGTTCTTC.

CDR3 amino acids: CASSYARGRGGTEAFF. In DNA, the CDR3 is TGTGCCAGCAGTTACGCCAGGGGGCGCGGTGGCACTGAAGCTTTCTTT. J is TRBJ1-1 and V is TRBV6-6; TRBD1 agrees at 8 bases. Germline CDR1 is MNHNY and CDR2 is SVGAGI (reference sequence). V lost 2 bases and J lost 4; bases outside the gene matches: 9. This CDR3 region has 16 residues.

The gene calls are TRBV6-1 and TRBJ1-1; 7 nucleotides match TRBD1. The V gene end was trimmed by 6 bases and the J gene end by 7 bases; junction bases not matched to a gene: 11. CDR3 length equals 14 residues. Germline loops: CDR1 MNHNS, CDR2 SASEGT. The CDR3 spells CASRTGSDWGEAFF. The CDR3 DNA sequence: TGTGCCAGCAGGACAGGGAGTGATTGGGGTGAAGCTTTCTTT.

Details on this clone: At one end the junction does not follow the germline gene, possibly because of a read error. This chain uses TRBV4-1 with TRBJ2-7; D may be TRBD2 (5 bases). The CDR3 consists of 17 residues. Per germline, CDR1 MGHRA and CDR2 YSYEKL. The CDR3 bases are TGCGCCAGCGGCCAGCGACCTCTTAGCGCCACGGGGAACGAGCAGTACTTC. It specifies CASGQRPLSATGNEQYF.

This clone was seen once. The rearrangement links TRBV5-1 to TRBJ2-1; 7 nucleotides agree with TRBD1. This CDR3 region has 14 residues. Germline V CDR1 and CDR2: SGHRS, YFSETQ. The trim removed 2 bases at V and 7 bases at J, leaving 6 bases unmatched. The CDR3 protein is CASSFRDSQNEQFF. CDR3 nucleotides: TGCGCCAGCAGCTTTAGGGACAGCCAAAATGAGCAGTTCTTC.